Shown below are 2 T cell receptor beta chains from a single sample sequenced in a study of OX40 agonist ivuxolimab in advanced cancers. The protocol used for the library was the immunoSEQ multiplex PCR assay. TCRdb provides this immuneACCESS table in a form limited to in-frame rearrangements. Some clones are lacking; in checked studies, under half of them reflect an unresolved V gene, and why the rest are absent is not known. The sample table lists tens of thousands of clones, approximately 95% of them with a count of one. Clones ranked in the top ten supply approximately 11% of the sample. The material sequenced was CD4+ or CD8+ T cells sorted from blood, taken in a trial of the OX40 agonist ivuxolimab. The receptors originated from an adult with an advanced solid tumor such as melanoma, head and neck, liver or kidney cancer.

The chain uses TRBV7-8 and TRBJ1-1; the D is unclear. V was shortened by 5 bases and J by 7 bases, with 20 bases between the two germline ends. The CDR3 contains 15 residues. The V gene's germline CDR1 is SGHVS and CDR2 FQNEAQ. CDR3 nucleotides: TGTGCCAGCAGCCCAGCTAGTCCCTGGAACTTTGAAGCTTTCTTT. Encoded protein: CASSPASPWNFEAFF. The full variable domain, its missing parts supplied by reference TRBV7-8 and TRBJ1-1, is GAGVSQSPRYKVAKRGQDVALRCDPISGHVSLFWYQQALGQGPEFLTYFQNEAQLDKSGLPSDRFFAERPEGSVSTLKIQRTQQEDSAVYLCASSPASPWNFEAFFGQGTRLTVV.

The chain has TRBV27 and TRBJ2-7, with a tentative D call TRBD2 (6 bases). CDR3 length equals 15 residues. Germline loops: CDR1 MNHEY, CDR2 SMNVEV (reference sequence). Between the trimmed V and J ends, which lost 5 bases and 9 bases, there was a span of 23 bases. The CDR3 DNA is TGTGCCAGCAGTCCAAAGACGGGAGTCCCTACAGTGCAGTACTTC. Its protein product is CASSPKTGVPTVQYF.